These 22 T cell receptor beta chains came from one sample sequenced in a study of siplizumab effects on memory and regulatory T cells. The table came from immunoSEQ multiplex PCR; TCRdb's copy has only in-frame clones and leaves some out. This sample carries about 110,000 clones, 80% to 95% of them seen once, and the ten largest clones take approximately 1.3%. Sequencing input: CD4+ T cells sorted from blood. Source of these receptors: a human donor in good health.

The chain combines TRBV5-1 with TRBJ2-3, with D perhaps TRBD2 (5 bases). Germline V lookup: CDR1 SGHRS, CDR2 YFSETQ. V lost 6 bases to trimming and J lost 1 base, with 15 bases between them. There are 15 residues in the CDR3. The CDR3 reads CASTTTNPRTDTQYF. As DNA, the CDR3 is TGCGCCAGCACCACGACTAACCCTCGCACAGATACGCAGTATTTT.

The V and J genes are TRBV4-1 and TRBJ2-1; 11 bases map to TRBD2. CDR1 and CDR2 (germline): MGHRA, YSYEKL. This CDR3 is 18 amino acids long. Germline trimming cut 0 bases from V and 3 bases from J; bases unmatched to any gene: 7. The DNA for the CDR3 is TGCGCCAGCAGCCAAGAGGTCCGACTAGCGGGGAACTACAATGAGCAGTTCTTC. It yields the protein CASSQEVRLAGNYNEQFF.

The CDR3 DNA is TGTGCCAGCAGTGTTTATGGAGAGACCCAGTACTTC. Its translation is CASSVYGETQYF. This chain connects TRBV25-1 to TRBJ2-5; D not resolved. The CDR3 totals 12 residues. CDR1 and CDR2 from the germline V gene are MGHDK and SYGVNS. The ends were cut back, 4 bases at V and 4 bases at J, with 7 bases in the middle.

The chain combines TRBV7-2 with TRBJ2-3; D call uncertain. The germline CDR1 and CDR2 sequences are SGHTA and FQGNSA. V lost 7 bases and J lost 1, with 9 bases in between. CDR3 size: 13 residues. In DNA form, the CDR3 reads TGTGCCAGCACCTTTAAAGGCACAGATACGCAGTATTTT. This sequence encodes CASTFKGTDTQYF.

The chain has TRBV7-9 and TRBJ2-1, with 10 bases that match TRBD1. CDR3 size: 17 residues. The V segment lost 2 bases and the J segment 3 bases; nucleotides outside the gene matches: 7. Germline V gene lookup returns CDR1 SEHNR and CDR2 FQNEAQ (reference sequence). The CDR3 region is CASSLLWGQGNYNEQFF. The CDR3 DNA follows: TGTGCCAGCAGCTTATTATGGGGACAGGGGAACTACAATGAGCAGTTCTTC.

This clone was recorded only once. The rearrangement uses TRBV5-4 and TRBJ2-1; no firm D call. The CDR3 runs to 13 residues. The germline gives CDR1 SGHNT, CDR2 YYREEE (reference sequence). The V end was cut by 4 bases, the J end by 5 bases, with 10 bases between. The CDR3 protein is CASSKEFNNEQFF. The CDR3 DNA is TGTGCCAGCAGCAAAGAGTTTAACAATGAGCAGTTCTTC.

This sequence joins TRBV25-1 and TRBJ1-1; D remains ambiguous. The germline V gene encodes CDR1 MGHDK and CDR2 SYGVNS. The CDR3 loop spans 14 amino acids. Trimming shortened V by 1 base and J by 3 bases, and 9 bases separated the two germline ends. The CDR3 region is CASSEFGGDTEAFF. The CDR3 DNA follows: TGTGCCAGCAGTGAATTTGGCGGAGACACTGAAGCTTTCTTT.

This chain uses TRBV30 with TRBJ2-3; D is uncertain. This CDR3 has 11 amino acids. CDR1 is GTSNPN, CDR2 SVGIG, per germline (reference sequence). The V and J ends lost 4 bases and 3 bases respectively, with 5 bases between them. The CDR3 nucleotides read TGTGCCTGGACTTTTACAGATACGCAGTATTTT. Translating gives CAWTFTDTQYF.

The chain carries TRBV7-9 and TRBJ1-2; D is uncertain. The germline gives CDR1 SEHNR, CDR2 FQNEAQ (reference sequence). V lost 4 bases and J 2 bases, leaving 11 bases between the germline ends. The CDR3 has 14 residues. The CDR3 region is CASSSQPGNYGYTF. CDR3 DNA: TGTGCCAGCAGCTCGCAACCGGGAAACTATGGCTACACCTTC.

A remark on this clone: At one end the junction does not follow the germline gene, possibly because of a read error. The V call is TRBV6-6, the J call TRBJ2-7, with 7 bases lining up with TRBD1. Germline V gene data show CDR1 as MNHNY and CDR2 as SVGAGI (reference sequence). The length of the CDR3 is 15 residues. The CDR3 loop reads CAISTLTGKGYEQYF. As DNA, the CDR3 is TGTGCCATCAGTACCCTGACAGGGAAAGGGTACGAGCAGTACTTC.

The genes are TRBV10-3 and TRBJ2-7, with D perhaps matching TRBD1 (6 bases). Trimming took off 5 bases at V and 2 bases at J, with 10 bases between the two ends. The CDR3 is 13 amino acids. CDR1 is ENHRY and CDR2 is SYGVKD in the germline V gene. CDR3 bases: TGTGCCATCAGTACAGGGAACCCCTACGAGCAGTACTTC. The encoded protein is CAISTGNPYEQYF.

CDR3: CASSVAPSGTTNTIYF. The CDR3 nucleotides are TGTGCCAGCAGCGTAGCCCCATCAGGAACTACAAACACCATATATTTT. The chain has TRBV9 and TRBJ1-3; D remains unclear. Germline CDR1 is SGDLS and CDR2 is YYNGEE. CDR3 length: 16 amino acids. Trimming stripped 0 bases from V and 6 bases from J, with 16 bases between.

The rearrangement uses TRBV7-8 and TRBJ2-7; 8 positions agree with TRBD1. With V trimmed by 2 bases and J by 0 bases, 6 bases remained unmatched. Germline-derived CDR1 and CDR2 are SGHVS and FQNEAQ. CDR3 size: 16 residues. The CDR3 DNA is TGTGCCAGCAGCTTACCCGGGACAGGTAGCTCCTACGAGCAGTACTTC. It encodes CASSLPGTGSSYEQYF.

This chain links TRBV30 with TRBJ1-5; maybe TRBD1 (6 bases). Trimming removed 0 bases at V and 9 bases at J, with 12 bases between. This CDR3 has 13 amino acids. Looked up from germline, CDR1 is GTSNPN and CDR2 is SVGIG (reference sequence). The CDR3 protein is CAWSVPSTGPQHF. CDR3 DNA sequence: TGTGCCTGGAGTGTGCCCTCGACAGGGCCCCAGCATTTT. The full variable domain, in which reference TRBV30 and TRBJ1-5 provide the parts outside the CDR3, is SQTIHQWPATLVQPVGSPLSLECTVEGTSNPNLYWYRQAAGRGLQLLFYSVGIGQISSEVPQNLSASRPQDRQFILSSKKLLLSDSGFYLCAWSVPSTGPQHFGDGTRLSIL.

The genes are TRBV5-1 and TRBJ1-5, with a weak D call TRBD1 (5 bases). Germline loops: CDR1 SGHRS, CDR2 YFSETQ. V lost 5 bases and J 4 bases, leaving 13 bases between the germline ends. CDR3 length: 14 residues. The CDR3 region is CASSAGSNNQPQHF. The CDR3 coding sequence is TGCGCCAGCAGTGCAGGGAGCAATAATCAGCCCCAGCATTTT.

The count of this clone is one. The same CDR3 arises from other DNA sequences in this sample as well. The chain couples TRBV5-4 to TRBJ2-5; the D is unclear. The CDR3 consists of 13 residues. V lost 1 base and J 5 bases, leaving 9 bases between the germline ends. In germline, CDR1 is SGHNT, CDR2 YYREEE (reference sequence). The CDR3 reads CASSLPSQETQYF. CDR3 nucleotide sequence: TGTGCCAGCAGCTTGCCCAGTCAGGAGACCCAGTACTTC.

The V and J genes are TRBV12-5 and TRBJ2-3; D unclear. The germline CDR1 and CDR2 sequences are LGHNT and FRNRAP. This CDR3 has 14 amino acids. The V and J ends lost 2 bases and 6 bases respectively, with 12 bases between them. The CDR3 DNA reads as TGTGCTAGTGGTTTGTCCCCAAATGTGGATACGCAGTATTTT. Residues: CASGLSPNVDTQYF.

This chain joins TRBV6-6 and TRBJ2-2, with D perhaps TRBD2 (5 bases). This CDR3 is 13 amino acids long. Germline V CDR1 and CDR2: MNHNY, SVGAGI (reference sequence). The V end lost 4 bases, the J end lost 8 bases, and 11 bases lay between the germline ends. Written as DNA, the CDR3 is TGTGCCAGCAGTTCCTCCGGGGATGGGGAGCTGTTTTTT. Its translation: CASSSSGDGELFF.

This chain joins TRBV21-1 and TRBJ2-5; TRBD1, the D gene given by the table, was not confirmed from the DNA. TRBV21-1 is deemed a pseudogene. The CDR3 length is 15 residues. The CDR3 nucleotides read TGTGCCAGCAGCAAAGGGCAGGGCACTTTCCGGACCCAGTACTTC. It is translated as CASSKGQGTFRTQYF.

Concerning this clone itself: At one end, the junction sequence differs from germline, possibly due to a read error. This chain uses TRBV5-6 with TRBJ2-7, with D possibly being TRBD2 (8 bases). The V gene's germline CDR1 is SGHDT and CDR2 YYEEEE. The CDR3 totals 17 residues. Here the CDR3 reads CARSRLGGGTASYEQYF. CDR3 coding DNA: TGTGCCCGCAGCCGCCTCGGGGGGGGGACAGCATCCTACGAGCAGTACTTC.

This clone was seen only once. V gene TRBV29-1 combines with J gene TRBJ1-4; D not resolved. Trimming took off 2 bases at V and 4 bases at J, with 14 bases between the two ends. The CDR3 loop spans 15 amino acids. Germline V gene lookup returns CDR1 SQVTM and CDR2 ANQGSEA. CDR3 DNA: TGCAGCGTTGAAAGGTTAGGGCTTGGTAATGAAAAACTGTTTTTT. Its translation is CSVERLGLGNEKLFF.

The chain joins TRBV19 to TRBJ1-5, with 8 bases aligning to TRBD1. The V gene end was trimmed by 3 bases and the J gene end by 2 bases; junction bases not matched to a gene: 12. The CDR3 is made up of 18 amino acids. CDR1 LNHDA and CDR2 SQIVND come from the germline V gene (reference sequence). For the CDR3, the DNA is TGTGCCAGTAGTATTATCCCTCGTGACAGGGGCGGCAATCAGCCCCAGCATTTT. Amino acids: CASSIIPRDRGGNQPQHF.